This TCR beta chain appears in the sequencing data of a study of T-cell memory formation after mild COVID-19 (dated by TCRdb to the early 2020s). Describing the broader study: TCR sequence clusters from the two donors were found to be largely donor specific. T-cell clones expanding and contracting after mild COVID-19 in a couple of donors were tracked by longitudinal TCRalpha and TCRbeta repertoire sequencing. Two young, previously healthy adult volunteers made up the cohort, one male and one female. The paper as a whole reports these results and caveats: Some responding clones were found in pre-infection memory, which suggests that pre-existing cross-reactive memory T cells took part in the SARS-CoV-2 response. The study covered only a couple of mild cases, and larger cohorts including severe cases with pre-infection samples were considered necessary. SARS-CoV-2 specificity was not confirmed for the second-wave clones peaking on day 37. Contracting CD4+ clones were found mainly in CM and EM memory subsets, while CD8+ clones were enriched in EMRA. From day 15 to 85, contracting clones showed balanced CD4/CD8 phenotypes, whereas a second wave of clones that expanded from day 15 to 37 leaned towards CD4+.

V and J lose 3 bases and 5 bases, and a span of 11 bases separates them. The CDR3 holds 13 amino acids from the cysteine to the phenylalanine. Left in the record is the CDR3 DNA by itself, 39 bases read in frame from the first base. In the germline V gene (reference sequence), CDR1 corresponds to LGHDT and CDR2 to YNNKEL. Sequencing used an Illumina NovaSeq 6000. TCRalpha and TCRbeta cDNA libraries were built by 5'RACE with constant-segment primers, adding sample barcodes and unique molecular identifiers. Trizol reagent was used to extract RNA from every sample. Libraries were amplified in two PCR steps, with a second sample barcode and Illumina TruSeq adapters added in the second step. The libraries were sequenced on an Illumina NovaSeq using 2 x 150 bp paired-end reads. The authors' pipeline ran thus. Demultiplexing of reads and collapsing into UMI-guided consensus sequences were performed with migec v1.2.7. Using mixcr v2.1.11, UMI consensuses were aligned to TRA and TRB V and J templates and then assembled into clonotypes. A clonotype was counted as expanded or contracted only when both edgeR and NoisET called the clonotype significant, with the noise models trained on biological replicates. For edgeR calls, the cutoffs were a false discovery rate-adjusted p below 0.01 and a log2 fold-change threshold of 1. As an exploratory analysis of dynamics, max-normalized trajectories of the 1000 most abundant clonotypes were examined by PCA with hierarchical clustering. Each responding clone was given a CD4 or CD8 phenotype based on the CD4+ and CD8+ repertoires, which had been sequenced separately. The raw public data were reprocessed by TCRdb itself: fastp quality trimming at Q25, MiXCR clonotype calling, in-frame beta chains only. CDR3 protein duplicates are merged, each entry listing the most common genes and DNA. The V and J calls were not made by the authors but by TCRdb's processing. Here the sample has a few hundred thousand distinct CDR3 sequences; 13% to 15% occur a single time. Roughly 22% of the sample is held by the ten biggest clonotypes.

This clonotype was picked up a small number of times. Its antigen is not yet known. No clone much larger than this one lies a single base away; base qualities are absent. PBMCs were isolated by Ficoll-Paque density gradient centrifugation. Material: PBMCs or a T cell subset sorted from them (not recorded which). The clonotype originates from a man aged 18 to 29 who had mild COVID-19 (a few samples of this study predate the infection). The sample titles of this study are shuffled in the database, so cell type and time point are left out; the donor was told from shared clones. The sequence links TRBV3-1 to TRBJ2-7, and TRBD2 may be the D gene, going by 5 matching bases. The DNA sequence is TGTGCCAGCAGCCAGACCCCGAGGGACGAGCAGTACTTC. The translation is CASSQTPRDEQYF.